The next 21 T cell receptor beta chains were all read from a single sample in a study of metastatic and nonmetastatic thyroid tumors. Thyroid surgery was preceded by no treatment in any patient. Using MiXCR, TCRdb re-called clones from the PCR reads. The sample has around 13,000 clones, around an eighth seen once. The sequenced material came from blood. These receptors came from a female donor with papillary thyroid cancer or a benign thyroid nodule (not recorded which). Some clones in this sample may be carry-over from other donors' samples.

This clone appeared many times. The V call is TRBV30, the J call TRBJ2-5, with D unclear. The CDR3 extends over 13 amino acids. V was clipped by 0 bases and J by 4 bases, with 9 bases between them. CDR1 is GTSNPN and CDR2 is SVGIG in the germline V gene (reference sequence). CDR3 loop: CAWSVLLGETQYF. The CDR3 nucleotides read TGTGCCTGGAGTGTTCTTTTGGGAGAGACCCAGTACTTC.

This clone was counted many times. The CDR3 DNA sequence: TGTGCCAGCAGCCCCTTCCAGGGGGCCGAAACACCCCTCCACTTT. This gives the protein CASSPFQGAETPLHF. This chain connects TRBV3-1 to TRBJ1-6; 8 bases map to TRBD1. CDR3 length: 15 amino acids. Germline V gives CDR1 LGHDT, CDR2 YNNKEL (reference sequence). J gave up 11 bases and V 4 bases, and 10 bases lay outside the gene matches.

This clone was picked up many times. The J gene is TRBJ2-3, the V gene TRBV28; TRBD1 might be the D (5 bases). Trimming shortened V by 2 bases and J by 0 bases, and 9 bases separated the two germline ends. The CDR3 consists of 15 residues. CDR1 is MDHEN, CDR2 SYDVKM, per germline. Here the CDR3 reads CASSLPQGSTDTQYF. In nucleotides, the CDR3 is TGTGCCAGCAGTTTACCCCAGGGTAGCACAGATACGCAGTATTTT.

This rearrangement joins TRBV20-1 to TRBJ2-2; D unresolved. CDR3 length: 15 amino acids. CDR1 is DFQATT and CDR2 is SNEGSKA in the germline V gene (reference sequence). The germline V and J ends were trimmed by 1 base and 3 bases, with 12 bases remaining between them. CDR3 in DNA: TGCAGTGCTAGAGCTCCAGCACTTCACACCGGGGAGCTGTTTTTT. Its translation: CSARAPALHTGELFF.

A few counts support this clone. The chain couples TRBV10-1 to TRBJ2-2; weak D call: TRBD1 (5 bases). This CDR3 comprises 13 residues. Deletions cut 3 bases from V and 3 bases from J, with 5 bases between. Germline V gene sequence: CDR1 WNHNN, CDR2 SYGVQD (reference sequence). CDR3 in DNA: TGCGCCAGCAGTGACAGGGACACCGGGGAGCTGTTTTTT. Translation gives CASSDRDTGELFF.

This clone came up many times. The CDR3 DNA sequence: TGTGCCAGCAGCTTTGCGACAGGGATTGGCTACGAGCAGTACTTC. Residues: CASSFATGIGYEQYF. The rearrangement uses TRBV11-3 and TRBJ2-7, with 7 bases lining up with TRBD1. Germline V CDR1 and CDR2: SGHNT, YENEEA. The CDR3 totals 15 residues. V gave up 3 bases and J gave up 3 bases; unmatched junction bases: 8.

This clone was counted ten times or more. The rearrangement joins TRBV20-1 to TRBJ1-5; tentatively, D is TRBD1 (6 bases). Per the germline V gene, CDR1 is DFQATT and CDR2 is SNEGSKA (reference sequence). Trimming left V 6 bases short and J 3 bases short, with 15 bases between. This CDR3 has 14 amino acids. CDR3 sequence reads: CSATQGNANQPQHF. The CDR3, as DNA: TGCAGTGCAACGCAGGGGAACGCCAATCAGCCCCAGCATTTT.

A remark on this clone: The junction and the germline gene differ at one end; a read error may be behind it. The chain uses TRBV6-5 and TRBJ2-1; 13 nucleotides agree with TRBD2. The CDR3 is made up of 18 amino acids. Germline lookup yields CDR1 MNHEY and CDR2 SVGAGI. CDR3 residues: CASRPTSGRAHSYNERFF. CDR3 DNA sequence: TGTGCCAGCAGGCCTACTAGCGGGAGGGCCCACTCCTACAATGAGCGGTTCTTC.

The chain links TRBV28 to TRBJ1-2, with 11 bases that match TRBD1. The CDR3 spans 14 residues. V trimming: 7 bases; J trimming: 2 bases; junction bases outside the gene matches: 3. Germline V gives CDR1 MDHEN, CDR2 SYDVKM. Written as DNA, the CDR3 is TGTGCCAGCACCCGGGACAGGGGGAACTATGGCTACACCTTC. As protein: CASTRDRGNYGYTF.

This clone was seen at least ten times. This chain links TRBV4-1 with TRBJ2-1, with a tentative D call TRBD1 (5 bases). CDR1 MGHRA and CDR2 YSYEKL come from the germline V gene. The V gene lost 7 bases and the J gene lost 1 base, with 17 bases spanning the gap. The CDR3 loop spans 16 amino acids. The CDR3 coding sequence is TGCGCCAGCACCAAGACAGAAACAGAATCCTACAATGAGCAGTTCTTC. The encoded protein is CASTKTETESYNEQFF.

This clone was counted ten times or more. The chain couples TRBV2 to TRBJ1-2, with TRBD1 matching 8 bases. The CDR3 sequence is 13 residues long. The trim removed 7 bases at V and 6 bases at J, leaving 7 bases unmatched. Germline CDR1 SNHLY, CDR2 FYNNEI. CDR3: CASTKTGVDGYTF. CDR3 DNA: TGTGCCAGCACTAAGACAGGGGTGGATGGCTACACCTTC.

In its sample, this clone was seen many times. The gene calls are TRBV18 and TRBJ1-3; D is ambiguous. This CDR3 is built from 13 residues. The ends were cut back, 2 bases at V and 0 bases at J, with 2 bases in the middle. Germline-derived CDR1 and CDR2 are KGHSH and LQKENI. CDR3 protein: CASSPTSGNTIYF. CDR3 bases: TGTGCCAGCTCACCAACCTCTGGAAACACCATATATTTT.

This clone is labeled medium-sized. The chain links TRBV6-6 to TRBJ1-1; no clear D. This CDR3 region has 13 residues. Germline V gene sequence: CDR1 MNHNY, CDR2 SVGAGI (reference sequence). V dropped 0 bases and J dropped 7 bases, with 9 bases sitting between them. The CDR3 loop reads CASSYSVEVEAFF. CDR3 sequence (DNA): TGTGCCAGCAGTTACTCCGTGGAAGTTGAAGCTTTCTTT.

This clone was seen many times. The genes are TRBV7-8 and TRBJ2-3; TRBD2 aligns across 8 bases. The CDR3 covers 16 residues. V shed 4 bases, J shed 4 bases, and the junction held 10 bases outside the gene matches. The germline V gene has CDR1 SGHVS and CDR2 FQNEAQ. CDR3 sequence reads: CASSSRLASLADTQYF. Written as DNA, the CDR3 is TGTGCCAGCAGCTCCAGACTAGCGAGTTTGGCAGATACGCAGTATTTT.

This clone was recorded at least ten times. The chain combines TRBV3-1 with TRBJ2-7, with TRBD2 matching over 9 bases. J gave up 3 bases and V 0 bases, and 6 bases lay outside the gene matches. From germline, CDR1 is LGHDT and CDR2 YNNKEL (reference sequence). CDR3 length: 16 residues. The CDR3 DNA reads as TGTGCCAGCAGCCAAGATGCGCTAGCGGGGTTCTACGAGCAGTACTTC. The encoded protein is CASSQDALAGFYEQYF.

This clone was counted ten times or more. The chain is built from TRBV10-3 and TRBJ2-5; D is ambiguous. The length of the CDR3 is 14 residues. V was trimmed by 1 base and J by 1 base, leaving 7 bases between them. CDR1 is ENHRY, CDR2 SYGVKD, per germline. CDR3 in DNA: TGTGCCATCAGTGAGTTTGAAGGCCAAGAGACCCAGTACTTC. Protein: CAISEFEGQETQYF.

In its sample, this clone was seen many times. The DNA is left out, because the CDR3 cannot be placed on it with certainty; the CDR3 is given as TCRdb lists it. This chain links TRBV28 with TRBJ2-3; the table's TRBD1 call for D was not verified on the DNA. Germline V CDR1 and CDR2: MDHEN, SYDVKM. The CDR3 extends over 12 residues, inclusive of both ends. The CDR3 here is CASSWAGGAGAF.

This clone was picked up many times. This chain uses TRBV7-2 with TRBJ1-4; D is unclear. V was shortened by 1 base and J by 15 bases, with 15 bases between the two germline ends. CDR1 is SGHTA, CDR2 FQGNSA, per germline. The CDR3 is 13 residues long. CDR3 residues: CASSLGRSDRLFF. Here the CDR3 DNA reads TGTGCCAGCAGCTTAGGGAGGTCCGACCGCTTGTTTTTT.

V usage is TRBV6-1 and J usage is TRBJ2-7; D is perhaps TRBD2 (5 bases). Looked up from germline, CDR1 is MNHNS and CDR2 is SASEGT. This CDR3 is 15 amino acids long. V lost 5 bases, J lost 3 bases, and 17 bases lay in between. The CDR3 DNA reads as TGTGCCAGCAGTCCAATCTCGGGGAAAGGCTACGAGCAGTACGTC. Translation: CASSPISGKGYEQYV.

This clone is categorized as medium-sized. The CDR3 is CASRGTDSGGGRETQYF. CDR3 nucleotide sequence: TGTGCCAGCAGGGGGACCGATAGCGGTGGCGGGCGAGAGACCCAGTACTTC. This chain links TRBV28 with TRBJ2-5; possibly TRBD2 for D (6 bases). The CDR3 has 17 residues. Germline CDR1 reads MDHEN; CDR2 reads SYDVKM. The V end lost 6 bases, the J end lost 4 bases, and 24 bases lay between the germline ends. Based on the CDR3 plus reference TRBV28 and TRBJ2-5, the full variable domain is DVKVTQSSRYLVKRTGEKVFLECVQDMDHENMFWYRQDPGLGLRLIYFSYDVKMKEKGDIPEGYSVSREKKERFSLILESASTNQTSMYLCASRGTDSGGGRETQYFGPGTRLLVL.

This clone occurred many times. The V call is TRBV13, the J call TRBJ1-2; D is perhaps TRBD1 (6 bases). CDR3 length: 12 amino acids. In germline, CDR1 is PRHDT, CDR2 FYEKMQ (reference sequence). Trimming removed 2 bases from V and 8 bases from J, with 9 bases in between. The CDR3 reads CASSLRGNGYTF. The CDR3 DNA is TGTGCCAGCAGCTTAAGGGGGAACGGCTACACCTTC.